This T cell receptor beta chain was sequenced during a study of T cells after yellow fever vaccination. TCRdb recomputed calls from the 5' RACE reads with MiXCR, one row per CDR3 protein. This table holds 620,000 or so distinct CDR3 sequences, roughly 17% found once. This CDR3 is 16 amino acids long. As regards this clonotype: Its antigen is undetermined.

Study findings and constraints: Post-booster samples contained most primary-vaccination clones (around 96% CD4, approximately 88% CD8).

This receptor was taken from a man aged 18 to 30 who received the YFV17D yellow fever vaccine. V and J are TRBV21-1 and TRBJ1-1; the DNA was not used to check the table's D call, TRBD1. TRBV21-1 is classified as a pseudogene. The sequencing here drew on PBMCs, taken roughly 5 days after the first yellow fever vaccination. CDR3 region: CASSSSQGALNTEAFF. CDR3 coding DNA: TGTGCCAGCAGCAGTAGCCAGGGGGCCCTCAACACTGAAGCTTTCTTT.